Shown below are 18 T cell receptor beta chains from a single sample sequenced in a study of blood T cell repertoires in COVID-19. Measured with immunoSEQ multiplex PCR; TCRdb has only the in-frame clones, and not every one. The sample consists of about 380,000 clones, 89% of them appearing once. Source material: peripheral blood. These receptors came from a man aged 40-50 years with acute or convalescent COVID-19.

V usage is TRBV6-4 and J usage is TRBJ2-6; D is possibly TRBD2 (5 bases). This CDR3 has 14 amino acids. Trimming stripped 6 bases from V and 0 bases from J, with 6 bases between. Germline V lookup: CDR1 MRHNA, CDR2 SNTAGT. CDR3 loop: CASRGSSGANVLTF. CDR3 bases: TGTGCCAGCAGAGGGAGCTCTGGGGCCAACGTCCTGACTTTC.

This sequence joins TRBV28 and TRBJ2-7; 11 nucleotides align to TRBD2. J lost 3 bases, V lost 4 bases, and 5 bases had no gene match. CDR1 is MDHEN and CDR2 is SYDVKM in the germline V gene. There are 15 residues in the CDR3. As DNA, the CDR3 is TGTGCCAGCAGTTCAAGACTAGCGGGAATCTACGAGCAGTACTTC. Translated: CASSSRLAGIYEQYF.

The gene calls are TRBV24-1 and TRBJ1-2, with a possible D match to TRBD1 (5 bases). The germline gives CDR1 KGHDR, CDR2 SFDVKD. This CDR3 is 15 amino acids long. Between the trimmed V and J ends, which lost 4 bases and 4 bases, there was a span of 15 bases. The CDR3 loop reads CATSDRQTSRYGYTF. CDR3 coding DNA: TGTGCCACCAGTGACCGACAGACATCGCGCTATGGCTACACCTTC.

V usage is TRBV6-5 and J usage is TRBJ2-3; 8 nucleotides match TRBD2. CDR1 MNHEY and CDR2 SVGAGI come from the germline V gene. The V and J ends lost 5 bases and 2 bases, in that order; junction bases with no gene match: 6. CDR3 length equals 15 residues. In DNA form, the CDR3 reads TGTGCCAGCAGTCCGGGCGGGAGGCCCACAGATACGCAGTATTTT. Its translation: CASSPGGRPTDTQYF.

In this sample, this clone turned up once. J is TRBJ1-6 and V is TRBV7-8, with a possible D match to TRBD1 (6 bases). Looked up from germline, CDR1 is SGHVS and CDR2 is FQNEAQ. Trimming pared 4 bases from V and 8 bases from J, leaving 9 bases between. This CDR3 comprises 13 residues. The DNA of the CDR3 is TGTGCCAGCAGCTCCAACAGGGATTCACCCCTCCACTTT. This gives the protein CASSSNRDSPLHF.

The chain recombines TRBV7-9 with TRBJ1-1; TRBD1 might be the D (6 bases). The CDR3 has 17 amino acids. Germline CDR1 reads SEHNR; CDR2 reads FQNEAQ (reference sequence). V was shortened by 5 bases and J by 5 bases, with 24 bases between the two germline ends. The CDR3 region is CASSPRVEGETGTEAFF. For the CDR3, the DNA is TGTGCCAGCAGCCCAAGAGTCGAGGGGGAAACTGGGACTGAAGCTTTCTTT.

The rearrangement joins TRBV19 to TRBJ2-1, with TRBD2 matching 13 bases. V gave up 4 bases and J gave up 8 bases; unmatched junction bases: 14. The V gene's germline CDR1 is LNHDA and CDR2 SQIVND (reference sequence). The CDR3 consists of 18 residues. As DNA, the CDR3 is TGTGCCAGTAGTACGCGGCTACTAGCGGGAGGGCCCATTTATGAGCAGTTCTTC. Translated: CASSTRLLAGGPIYEQFF.

The chain carries TRBV14 and TRBJ2-1, with TRBD2 matching 8 bases. The CDR3 totals 17 residues. Germline loops: CDR1 SGHDN, CDR2 FVKESK. V dropped 0 bases and J dropped 5; count of bases not matched to a gene: 9. The chain's CDR3 is CASSQEKGAGGHNEQFF. CDR3 coding DNA: TGTGCCAGCAGCCAAGAAAAAGGGGCGGGAGGCCACAATGAGCAGTTCTTC.

The CDR3 nucleotides are TGTGCCAGCAGCCCAAGGACAGGGTTGAACACTGAAGCTTTCTTT. Translating it yields CASSPRTGLNTEAFF. The V gene is TRBV9, the J gene TRBJ1-1, with 8 positions matching TRBD1. Germline V gene lookup returns CDR1 SGDLS and CDR2 YYNGEE. The CDR3 runs 15 residues. V lost 4 bases and J lost 0; bases outside the gene matches: 5.

The rearrangement joins TRBV11-2 to TRBJ2-5; the match to TRBD2 covers 9 bases. The CDR3 covers 17 residues. Germline V gene lookup returns CDR1 SGHAT and CDR2 FQNNGV. Trimming cost V 1 base and J 4 bases; bases outside gene matches: 10. Written as DNA, the CDR3 is TGTGCCAGCAGCTTAGGGGCGGGAGGGGGTGTACGAGAGACCCAGTACTTC. As protein: CASSLGAGGGVRETQYF.

The DNA for the CDR3 is TGTGCCAGCAGCCAAGTAAGGCCTAGCGGGACCCAAGAGACCCAGTACTTC. This gives the protein CASSQVRPSGTQETQYF. The chain carries TRBV4-2 and TRBJ2-5; the match to TRBD2 covers 9 bases. CDR1 LGHNA and CDR2 YNFKEQ come from the germline V gene. V shed 1 base, J shed 1 base, and the junction held 7 bases outside the gene matches. This CDR3 comprises 17 residues.

The chain couples TRBV2 to TRBJ2-5, with 7 bases that match TRBD2. The CDR3 loop spans 14 amino acids. V trimming: 6 bases; J trimming: 4 bases; junction bases outside the gene matches: 8. Germline assignment: CDR1 SNHLY and CDR2 FYNNEI. The CDR3 nucleotides read TGTGCCAGCAGATTGGTATCTAGCGGAGAGACCCAGTACTTC. As protein: CASRLVSSGETQYF.

The chain is built from TRBV24-1 and TRBJ1-5; no clear D gene. Trimming removed 9 bases at V and 8 bases at J, with 13 bases between. Germline values: CDR1 KGHDR, CDR2 SFDVKD. CDR3 length equals 12 residues. The CDR3 sequence is CATASGLEPQHF. The CDR3 nucleotides read TGTGCCACCGCATCGGGTTTGGAGCCCCAGCATTTT.

V usage is TRBV6-5 and J usage is TRBJ2-1; D is possibly TRBD2 (6 bases). The CDR3 runs to 14 residues. V gave up 6 bases and J gave up 3 bases, with 12 bases separating them. Germline values: CDR1 MNHEY, CDR2 SVGAGI. Written as DNA, the CDR3 is TGTGCCAGCAGCCCGGGCGGGATCTACAATGAGCAGTTCTTC. Residues: CASSPGGIYNEQFF.

The chain couples TRBV27 to TRBJ2-1; D gene uncertain. The V end lost 5 bases, the J end lost 4 bases, and 9 bases lay between the germline ends. Germline values: CDR1 MNHEY, CDR2 SMNVEV (reference sequence). This CDR3 has 13 amino acids. The CDR3 loop reads CASSPRLYNEQFF. For the CDR3, the DNA is TGTGCCAGCAGTCCCCGACTGTACAATGAGCAGTTCTTC.

This rearrangement joins TRBV19 to TRBJ1-1, with D possibly being TRBD1 (5 bases). The CDR3 length is 14 residues. V lost 9 bases to trimming and J lost 5 bases, with 19 bases between them. Looked up from germline, CDR1 is LNHDA and CDR2 is SQIVND (reference sequence). CDR3 protein: CASLRDSGGTEAFF. The DNA for the CDR3 is TGTGCCAGCCTGCGGGATTCCGGGGGGACTGAAGCTTTCTTT.

The rearrangement links TRBV30 to TRBJ1-1; TRBD1 agrees at 11 bases. The germline CDR1 and CDR2 sequences are GTSNPN and SVGIG (reference sequence). This CDR3 is built from 14 residues. The ends lost 4 bases at V and 2 bases at J; junction bases unmatched: 3. The CDR3 is CAWMDRGRNTEAFF. The CDR3 DNA follows: TGTGCCTGGATGGACAGGGGGCGCAACACTGAAGCTTTCTTT.

This clone was recorded only once. The rearrangement links TRBV2 to TRBJ2-7; the D gene is possibly TRBD1 (5 bases). The CDR3 contains 13 residues. The V and J ends lost 7 bases and 0 bases respectively, with 10 bases between them. CDR1 is SNHLY, CDR2 FYNNEI, per germline. The CDR3 region has the DNA TGTGCCAGCATCGCCGACAGCTCCTACGAGCAGTACTTC. This codes for CASIADSSYEQYF. Variable domain in full (rest from reference TRBV2 and TRBJ2-7): EPEVTQTPSHQVTQMGQEVILRCVPISNHLYFYWYRQILGQKVEFLVSFYNNEISEKSEIFDDQFSVERPDGSNFTLKIRSTKLEDSAMYFCASIADSSYEQYFGPGTRLTVT.